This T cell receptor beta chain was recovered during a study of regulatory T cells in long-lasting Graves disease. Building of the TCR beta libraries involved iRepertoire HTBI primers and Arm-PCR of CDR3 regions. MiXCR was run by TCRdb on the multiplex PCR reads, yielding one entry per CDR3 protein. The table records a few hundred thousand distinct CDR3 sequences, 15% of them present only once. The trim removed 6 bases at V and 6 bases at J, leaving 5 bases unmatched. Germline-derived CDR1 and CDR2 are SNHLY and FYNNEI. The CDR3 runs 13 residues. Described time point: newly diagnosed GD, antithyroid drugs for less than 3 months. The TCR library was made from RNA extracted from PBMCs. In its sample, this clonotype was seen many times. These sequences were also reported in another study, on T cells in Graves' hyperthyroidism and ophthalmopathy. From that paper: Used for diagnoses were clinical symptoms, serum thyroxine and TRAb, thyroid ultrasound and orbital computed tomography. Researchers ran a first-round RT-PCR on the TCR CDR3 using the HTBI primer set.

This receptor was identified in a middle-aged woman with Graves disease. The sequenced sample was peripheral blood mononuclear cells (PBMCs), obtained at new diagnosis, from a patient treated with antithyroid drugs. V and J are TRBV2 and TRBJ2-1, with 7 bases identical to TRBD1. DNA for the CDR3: TGTGCCAGCAGGGGCTGGGACAGCAATGAGCAGTTCTTC. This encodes CASRGWDSNEQFF.